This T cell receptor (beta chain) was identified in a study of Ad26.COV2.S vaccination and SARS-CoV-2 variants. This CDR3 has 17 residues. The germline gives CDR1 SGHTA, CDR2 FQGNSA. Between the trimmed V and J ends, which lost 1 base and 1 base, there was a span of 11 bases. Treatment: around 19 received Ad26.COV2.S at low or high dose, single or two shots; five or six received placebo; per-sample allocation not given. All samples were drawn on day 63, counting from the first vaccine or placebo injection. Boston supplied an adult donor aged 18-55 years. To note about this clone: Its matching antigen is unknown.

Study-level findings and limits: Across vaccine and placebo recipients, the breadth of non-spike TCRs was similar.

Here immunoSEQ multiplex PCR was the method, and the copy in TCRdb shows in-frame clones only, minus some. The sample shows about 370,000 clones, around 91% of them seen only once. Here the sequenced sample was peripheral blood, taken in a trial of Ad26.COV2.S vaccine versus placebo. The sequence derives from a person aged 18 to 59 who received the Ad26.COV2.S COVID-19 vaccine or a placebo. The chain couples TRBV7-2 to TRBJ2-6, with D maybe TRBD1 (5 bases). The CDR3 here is CASSLGAGKSGANVLTF. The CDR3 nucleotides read TGTGCCAGCAGCTTAGGGGCAGGGAAGTCTGGGGCCAACGTCCTGACTTTC.